This T cell receptor (beta chain) derives from a study of regulatory T cells in long-lasting Graves disease. Study details: Graves' patients diagnosed newly had used antithyroid drugs under 3 months.

This clonotype was recorded many times. Its matching antigen is unknown. Building the TCR beta libraries relied on iRepertoire HTBI primers, and CDR3 regions underwent Arm-PCR. Via MiXCR, TCRdb re-called the multiplex PCR reads, giving one row per CDR3 protein. Of 200,000 to 250,000 distinct CDR3 sequences detected, 20% appear once; the ten largest clones hold more than 11%. V shed 5 bases and J shed 3 bases, with 8 bases lying between them. Germline V gene sequence: CDR1 MNHEY, CDR2 SVGEGT. The CDR3 runs to 12 residues. Study findings and constraints: Repertoires from persistent disease leaned toward TRBV28, TRBJ1-2 and TRBJ2-5.

Time point reported: newly diagnosed GD, antithyroid drugs for less than 3 months. Preparation of the TCR library used RNA extracted from PBMCs. J is TRBJ2-7 and V is TRBV6-2 or TRBV6-3, with a possible D match to TRBD2 (6 bases). Sequenced here: peripheral blood mononuclear cells (PBMCs), sampled at new diagnosis, from a patient treated with antithyroid drugs. The receptor's source is a female donor with Graves disease. CDR3 bases: TGTGCCAGCAGTCGCGGGAACTACGAGCAGTACTTC. Protein sequence: CASSRGNYEQYF.